A selection of T cell receptor beta chains follows, all from one sample in a study of post-analysis software for immune sequencing data. TCRdb itself ran the PCR reads through MiXCR, one entry per CDR3 protein. This sample carries around 770,000 distinct CDR3 sequences, roughly 46% of them seen once, and the ten largest clones take roughly 4.9%. Material: blood. Every receptor here comes from a girl under 18 with multiple sclerosis. The CDR3 runs from the conserved cysteine through the conserved F or W. A D gene is named only where the DNA matches it firmly. A clone size is listed for some rows: how often the clone was seen (once, few, many), or a class if it is expanded.

abundance: .; j_gene: TRBJ2-3; d_gene: TRBD2; v_gene: TRBV9; CDR3nt: TGTGCCAGCAGCGTAGCACCAGCGGGAGTTCTAGATACGCAGTATTTT; CDR3aa: CASSVAPAGVLDTQYF
abundance: few; j_gene: TRBJ2-5; d_gene: TRBD1; v_gene: TRBV20-1; CDR3nt: TGCAGCTTCCTTCCCGGGACAGGCCAAGAGACCCAGTACTTC; CDR3aa: CSFLPGTGQETQYF
abundance: once; j_gene: TRBJ1-2; d_gene: .; v_gene: TRBV7-2; CDR3nt: TGTGCCAGCAGGATTACAGGAAAAGCTAACTATGGCTACACCTTC; CDR3aa: CASRITGKANYGYTF
abundance: .; j_gene: TRBJ2-3; d_gene: .; v_gene: TRBV7-2; CDR3nt: TGTGCCAGCAGCTTAGCAGGGCACCGCACAGATACGCAGTATTTT; CDR3aa: CASSLAGHRTDTQYF
abundance: .; j_gene: TRBJ2-7; d_gene: .; v_gene: TRBV30; CDR3nt: TGTGCCTGGAGTGAAAACCCCCGACAGAGCAAATACGAGCAGTACTTC; CDR3aa: CAWSENPRQSKYEQYF
abundance: .; j_gene: TRBJ1-2; d_gene: .; v_gene: TRBV29-1; CDR3nt: TGCAGCGATGACTCTCTAGGCTACACCTTC; CDR3aa: CSDDSLGYTF
abundance: .; j_gene: TRBJ1-2; d_gene: .; v_gene: TRBV5-5; CDR3nt: TGTGCCAGCAGCTTGGAAGTTTTTGTCGAACTATATGGCTACACCTTC; CDR3aa: CASSLEVFVELYGYTF
abundance: .; j_gene: TRBJ2-1; d_gene: .; v_gene: TRBV7-9; CDR3nt: TGTGCCAGCAGCTTAGCGAGGGGGGTATCCTACAATGAGCAGTTCTTC; CDR3aa: CASSLARGVSYNEQFF
abundance: .; j_gene: TRBJ2-1; d_gene: .; v_gene: TRBV29-1; CDR3nt: TGCAGCGTTTTTCGGGGACATGAGCAGTTCTTC; CDR3aa: CSVFRGHEQFF
abundance: few; j_gene: TRBJ1-5; d_gene: .; v_gene: TRBV12-3/TRBV12-4; CDR3nt: TGTGCCAGCAGTCCCCCCGACGGGAATCAGCCCCAGCATTTT; CDR3aa: CASSPPDGNQPQHF
abundance: .; j_gene: TRBJ2-1; d_gene: .; v_gene: TRBV20-1; CDR3nt: TGCAGTAGTCAGGGATCCTACAGTGAGCAGTTCTTC; CDR3aa: CSSQGSYSEQFF
abundance: .; j_gene: TRBJ2-3; d_gene: .; v_gene: TRBV7-2; CDR3nt: TGTGCCAGCAGCTTTCTTCCGGGTGCAGATACGCAGTATTTT; CDR3aa: CASSFLPGADTQYF
abundance: few; j_gene: TRBJ1-5; d_gene: TRBD1; v_gene: TRBV6-1; CDR3nt: TGTGCCAGCAGTCTGGACAGGGGTACTCCAGCTCAGCCCCAGCATTTT; CDR3aa: CASSLDRGTPAQPQHF
abundance: .; j_gene: TRBJ2-7; d_gene: .; v_gene: TRBV7-3; CDR3nt: TGTGCCAGCAGCCCACGACCGTCGAGCTCCTACGAGCAGTACTTC; CDR3aa: CASSPRPSSSYEQYF
abundance: .; j_gene: TRBJ2-7; d_gene: TRBD2; v_gene: TRBV7-2; CDR3nt: TGTGCCAGCAGCACCACCCAGACTAGCACCGAGCAGTACTTC; CDR3aa: CASSTTQTSTEQYF
abundance: .; j_gene: TRBJ2-1; d_gene: .; v_gene: TRBV15; CDR3nt: TGTGCCACCAGCACCAACAGGGAGTACTACAATGAGCAGTTCTTC; CDR3aa: CATSTNREYYNEQFF
abundance: few; j_gene: TRBJ1-1; d_gene: TRBD1; v_gene: TRBV7-2; CDR3nt: TGTGCCAGCAGCCTGGACAGGGGAACTGAAGCTTTCTTT; CDR3aa: CASSLDRGTEAFF
abundance: .; j_gene: TRBJ2-5; d_gene: .; v_gene: TRBV15; CDR3nt: TGTGCCACCAGCAGAGATATGGGCAGACAAGAGACCCAGTACTTC; CDR3aa: CATSRDMGRQETQYF
abundance: few; j_gene: TRBJ1-2; d_gene: TRBD1; v_gene: TRBV29-1; CDR3nt: TGCAGCGTTGATCGCCGGACAGGGGCGGGCGATGGCTACACCTTC; CDR3aa: CSVDRRTGAGDGYTF
abundance: .; j_gene: TRBJ2-5; d_gene: .; v_gene: TRBV6-5; CDR3nt: TGTGCCAGCAGTTACGCGCCGGGACGGCAAGAGACCCAGTACTTC; CDR3aa: CASSYAPGRQETQYF
abundance: few; j_gene: TRBJ1-1; d_gene: .; v_gene: TRBV12-3/TRBV12-4; CDR3nt: TGTGCCAGCAGCCCCTCCCCCGGCAGGGGTGTTTCTTTTGAAGCTTTCTTT; CDR3aa: CASSPSPGRGVSFEAFF
abundance: .; j_gene: TRBJ1-1; d_gene: .; v_gene: TRBV29-1; CDR3nt: TGCAGCGTTGAAGACTCCAGACAAAATTGGGAACGGCAGACTGAAGCTTTCTTT; CDR3aa: CSVEDSRQNWERQTEAFF
abundance: .; j_gene: TRBJ2-3; d_gene: .; v_gene: TRBV6-4; CDR3nt: TGTGCCGGCAGCACAGAGAGCACAGATACGCAGTATTTT; CDR3aa: CAGSTESTDTQYF
abundance: .; j_gene: TRBJ2-7; d_gene: TRBD1; v_gene: TRBV6-2/TRBV6-3; CDR3nt: TGTGCCAGCAGACTGGACAGGGGGCTAACCTACGAGCAGTACTTC; CDR3aa: CASRLDRGLTYEQYF
abundance: .; j_gene: TRBJ1-1; d_gene: .; v_gene: TRBV29-1; CDR3nt: TGCAGCGTTGAAGATCAGCGGACGGGGAACACTGAAGCTTTCTTT; CDR3aa: CSVEDQRTGNTEAFF
abundance: .; j_gene: TRBJ2-7; d_gene: .; v_gene: TRBV5-1; CDR3nt: TGCGCCAGCAGCCCAACTAGTCACAACTCCTACGAGCAGTACTTC; CDR3aa: CASSPTSHNSYEQYF
abundance: .; j_gene: TRBJ2-2; d_gene: TRBD1; v_gene: TRBV6-5; CDR3nt: TGTGCCAGCAGTTACGCGACAGGGGCCACCGGGGAGCTGTTTTTT; CDR3aa: CASSYATGATGELFF
abundance: .; j_gene: TRBJ2-3; d_gene: .; v_gene: TRBV29-1; CDR3nt: TGCAGCGTGGTAAAGAGGGATACGCAGTATTTT; CDR3aa: CSVVKRDTQYF
abundance: many; j_gene: TRBJ2-5; d_gene: .; v_gene: TRBV29-1; CDR3nt: TGCAGCACTGGGAGGAAAGAGACCCAGTACTTC; CDR3aa: CSTGRKETQYF
abundance: .; j_gene: TRBJ2-6; d_gene: .; v_gene: TRBV6-1; CDR3nt: TGTGCCACCGTGACTGGAGCGGGCGCTGGGGCCAACGTCCTGACTTTC; CDR3aa: CATVTGAGAGANVLTF
abundance: .; j_gene: TRBJ2-7; d_gene: .; v_gene: TRBV7-8; CDR3nt: TGTGCCAGCAGCTTGGGCGGGCGGACCTCCTACGAGCAGTACTTC; CDR3aa: CASSLGGRTSYEQYF
abundance: .; j_gene: TRBJ2-1; d_gene: TRBD2; v_gene: TRBV7-2; CDR3nt: TGTGCCAGCAGCTTTCAGTTAGCGGGGCCGAGCTACAATGAGCAGTTCTTC; CDR3aa: CASSFQLAGPSYNEQFF
abundance: .; j_gene: TRBJ2-7; d_gene: .; v_gene: TRBV9; CDR3nt: TGTGCCAGCAGCATGCGGACCACAGCGGGTAGTAATGAGCAGTACTTC; CDR3aa: CASSMRTTAGSNEQYF
abundance: .; j_gene: TRBJ2-7; d_gene: .; v_gene: TRBV29-1; CDR3nt: TGCAGCGTTGAAGGTCGGAACTACGAGCAGTACTTC; CDR3aa: CSVEGRNYEQYF
abundance: .; j_gene: TRBJ2-1; d_gene: TRBD2; v_gene: TRBV4-2; CDR3nt: TGTGCCAGCAGCCAAGGAGTAAGACTAGCGGGACCTAACAATGAGCAGTTCTTC; CDR3aa: CASSQGVRLAGPNNEQFF
abundance: .; j_gene: TRBJ2-5; d_gene: .; v_gene: TRBV9; CDR3nt: TGTGCCAGCCGCCCAGACACTGGTAAAGAGACCCAGTACTTC; CDR3aa: CASRPDTGKETQYF
abundance: .; j_gene: TRBJ2-1; d_gene: TRBD2; v_gene: TRBV5-1; CDR3nt: TGCGCCAGCAGCCCACCGGCTAGCGGAGCCCTGGGGTCTAATAAGCAGTTCTTC; CDR3aa: CASSPPASGALGSNKQFF
abundance: .; j_gene: TRBJ2-1; d_gene: .; v_gene: TRBV4-1; CDR3nt: TGCGCCAGCAGCCAAGAAATAGGAATCAATGAGCAGTTCTTC; CDR3aa: CASSQEIGINEQFF
abundance: .; j_gene: TRBJ2-4; d_gene: TRBD2; v_gene: TRBV7-9; CDR3nt: TGTGCCAGCAGCTTAGGGGGACTAGCGGGGCAGTACTTC; CDR3aa: CASSLGGLAGQYF
abundance: many; j_gene: TRBJ2-1; d_gene: .; v_gene: TRBV27; CDR3nt: TGTGCCAGCAGTTTACTAGGCGATGAGCAGTTCTTC; CDR3aa: CASSLLGDEQFF
abundance: .; j_gene: TRBJ2-5; d_gene: TRBD1; v_gene: TRBV10-3; CDR3nt: TGTGCCACAAGGGACAGAGTACAAGAGACCCAGTACTTC; CDR3aa: CATRDRVQETQYF
abundance: few; j_gene: TRBJ1-2; d_gene: TRBD1; v_gene: TRBV6-5; CDR3nt: TGTGCCAGCAGTCTCTACAGGGGATCCTATGGCTACACCTTC; CDR3aa: CASSLYRGSYGYTF
abundance: .; j_gene: TRBJ2-1; d_gene: .; v_gene: TRBV7-9; CDR3nt: TGTGCCAGCAGCTCCCCCGGGTTCCACAATGAGCAGTTCTTC; CDR3aa: CASSSPGFHNEQFF
abundance: .; j_gene: TRBJ2-1; d_gene: .; v_gene: TRBV5-1; CDR3nt: TGCGCCAGCAGTCTCCCCAGCGGAGGGGGAGACAATGAGCAGTTCTTC; CDR3aa: CASSLPSGGGDNEQFF
abundance: few; j_gene: TRBJ2-5; d_gene: .; v_gene: TRBV6-6; CDR3nt: TGTGCCAGCCGGCCCCCGGGACCGGAGACCCAGTACTTC; CDR3aa: CASRPPGPETQYF
abundance: .; j_gene: TRBJ1-4; d_gene: TRBD1; v_gene: TRBV2; CDR3nt: TGTGCCAGCAGGCGGACAGGGCAGGAAAAACTGTTTTTT; CDR3aa: CASRRTGQEKLFF
abundance: .; j_gene: TRBJ2-1; d_gene: TRBD1; v_gene: TRBV29-1; CDR3nt: TGCAGCGTTGGAACAGGGGCGTCAGGGGAGCAGTTCTTC; CDR3aa: CSVGTGASGEQFF
abundance: few; j_gene: TRBJ2-4; d_gene: .; v_gene: TRBV4-2; CDR3nt: TGTGCCAGCAGTAATTCCAATGAGCAGTACTTC; CDR3aa: CASSNSNEQYF
abundance: .; j_gene: TRBJ1-5; d_gene: .; v_gene: TRBV12-3/TRBV12-4; CDR3nt: TGTGCCAGCAGTCTGACAGTTTACAATCAGCCCCAGCATTTT; CDR3aa: CASSLTVYNQPQHF
abundance: .; j_gene: TRBJ1-4; d_gene: .; v_gene: TRBV6-6; CDR3nt: TGTGCCAGCAAAAGAGTTATCAATGAAAAACTGTTTTTT; CDR3aa: CASKRVINEKLFF